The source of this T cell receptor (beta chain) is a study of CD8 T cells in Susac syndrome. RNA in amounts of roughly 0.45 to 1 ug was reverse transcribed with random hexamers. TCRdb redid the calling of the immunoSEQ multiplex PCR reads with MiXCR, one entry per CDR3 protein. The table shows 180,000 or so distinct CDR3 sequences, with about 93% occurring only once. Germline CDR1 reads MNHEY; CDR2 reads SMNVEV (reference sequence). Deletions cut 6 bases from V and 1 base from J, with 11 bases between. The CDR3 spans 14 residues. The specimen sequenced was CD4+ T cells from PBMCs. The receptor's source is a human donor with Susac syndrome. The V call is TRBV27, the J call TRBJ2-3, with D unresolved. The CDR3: CASSRNVGTDTQYF. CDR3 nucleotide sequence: TGTGCCAGCAGCCGCAACGTGGGCACAGATACGCAGTATTTT.